The subject of this entry is one TCR beta chain. Its antigen is as yet unknown. Anti-CD3/anti-CD28 beads served as a nonspecific positive control stimulus. Sorting selected CD4+ T cells upregulating both CD40 ligand and CD69. Stimulated PBMCs had first been depleted of CD8+ T cells. The data were taken from a study of persistence of HIV-infected CD4 T cells. Overall study context: Suppressive ART had lasted a median of approximately 8 years. General study findings and limits: Degenerate expanded CDR3beta sequences were enriched among CMV- and Gag-responding cells.

This was the immunoSEQ version 4 assay in survey mode. Only in-frame clones appear in the TCRdb table, and some are missing; sequencing was by immunoSEQ multiplex PCR. The table includes roughly 48,000 clones, about nine tenths detected once. This CDR3 has 17 residues. The junction had 6 bases not matched to a gene; V was cut back by 2 bases and J by 2 bases. The TCR was taken from an adult woman with HIV who was CMV-seropositive. Specimen: CD4+ T cells sorted from PBMCs after approximately 19-hour stimulation, collected from a patient who received antiretroviral therapy. The chain combines TRBV5-3 with TRBJ2-3; TRBD2 aligns across 12 bases. TRBV5-3 is noted as an ORF with a role that remains uncertain. The CDR3 protein is CARSFRTSGANTDTQYF. In DNA form, the CDR3 reads TGTGCCAGAAGCTTTAGGACTAGCGGGGCAAACACAGATACGCAGTATTTT.